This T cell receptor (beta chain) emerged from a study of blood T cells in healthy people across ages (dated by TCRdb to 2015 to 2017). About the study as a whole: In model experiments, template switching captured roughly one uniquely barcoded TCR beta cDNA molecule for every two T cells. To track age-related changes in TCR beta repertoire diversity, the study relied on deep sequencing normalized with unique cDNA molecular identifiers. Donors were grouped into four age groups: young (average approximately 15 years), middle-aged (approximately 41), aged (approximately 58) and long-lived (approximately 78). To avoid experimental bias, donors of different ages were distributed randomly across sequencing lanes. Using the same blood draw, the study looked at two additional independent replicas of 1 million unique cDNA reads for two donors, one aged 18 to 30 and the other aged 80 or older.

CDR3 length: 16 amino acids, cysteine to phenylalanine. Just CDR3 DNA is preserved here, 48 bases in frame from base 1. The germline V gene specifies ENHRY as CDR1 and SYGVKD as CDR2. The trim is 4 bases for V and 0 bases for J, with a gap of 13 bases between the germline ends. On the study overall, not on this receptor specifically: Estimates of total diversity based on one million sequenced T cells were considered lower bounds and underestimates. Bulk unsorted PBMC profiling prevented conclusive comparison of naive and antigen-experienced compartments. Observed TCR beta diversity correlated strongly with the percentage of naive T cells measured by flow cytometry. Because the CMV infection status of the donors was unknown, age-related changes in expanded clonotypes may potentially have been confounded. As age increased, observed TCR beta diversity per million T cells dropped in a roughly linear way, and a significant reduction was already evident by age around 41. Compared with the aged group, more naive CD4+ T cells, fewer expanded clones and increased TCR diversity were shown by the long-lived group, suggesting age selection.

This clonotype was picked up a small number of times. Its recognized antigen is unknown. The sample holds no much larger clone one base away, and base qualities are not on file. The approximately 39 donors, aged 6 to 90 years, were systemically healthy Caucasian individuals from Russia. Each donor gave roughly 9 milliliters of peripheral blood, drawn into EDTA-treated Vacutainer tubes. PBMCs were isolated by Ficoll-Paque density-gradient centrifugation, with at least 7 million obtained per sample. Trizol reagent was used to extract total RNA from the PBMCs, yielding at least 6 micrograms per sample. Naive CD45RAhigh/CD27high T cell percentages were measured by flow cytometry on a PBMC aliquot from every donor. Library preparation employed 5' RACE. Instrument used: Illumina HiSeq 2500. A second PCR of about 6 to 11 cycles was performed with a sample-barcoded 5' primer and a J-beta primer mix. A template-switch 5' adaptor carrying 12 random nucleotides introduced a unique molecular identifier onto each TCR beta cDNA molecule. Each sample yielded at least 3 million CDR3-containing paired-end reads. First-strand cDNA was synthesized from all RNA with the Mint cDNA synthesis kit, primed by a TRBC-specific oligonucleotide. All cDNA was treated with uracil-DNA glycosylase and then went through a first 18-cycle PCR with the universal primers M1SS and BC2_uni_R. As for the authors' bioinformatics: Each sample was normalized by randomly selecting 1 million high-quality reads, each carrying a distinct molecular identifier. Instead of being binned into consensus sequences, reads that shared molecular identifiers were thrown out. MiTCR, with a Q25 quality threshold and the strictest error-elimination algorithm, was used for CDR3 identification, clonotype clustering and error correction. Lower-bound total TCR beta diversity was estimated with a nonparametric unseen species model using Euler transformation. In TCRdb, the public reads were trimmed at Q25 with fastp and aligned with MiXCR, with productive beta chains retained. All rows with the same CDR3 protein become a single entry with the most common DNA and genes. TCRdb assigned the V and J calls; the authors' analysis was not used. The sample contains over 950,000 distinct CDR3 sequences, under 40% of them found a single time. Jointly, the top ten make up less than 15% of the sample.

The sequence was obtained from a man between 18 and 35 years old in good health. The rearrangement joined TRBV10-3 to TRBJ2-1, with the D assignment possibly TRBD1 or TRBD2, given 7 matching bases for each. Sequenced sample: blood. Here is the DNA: TGTGCCATCAGTGGGGAGGGGGCGGTCTCCTACAATGAGCAGTTCTTC. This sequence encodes CAISGEGAVSYNEQFF.